This TCR beta chain appears in the sequencing data of a study of blood T cell repertoires in COVID-19. About the study: Acute and convalescent COVID-19 samples came from the United States, Italy and Spain. T cells, B-cell-depleted T cells, or PBMCs supplied cDNA or gDNA.

The V gene's germline CDR1 is ENHRY and CDR2 SYGVKD. The CDR3 has 16 amino acids. With 1 base removed from V and 5 bases from J, the gap between germline ends came to 17 bases. Under the authors' procedure: Reference gene primer amplification gave nucleated cell count estimates. Profiling relied on immunoSEQ multiplex PCR, and the TCRdb table lists in-frame clones only, not all of them. V, J and clone size are taken as reported in that table, and D and trimming were inferred from the DNA itself. The data hold some 40,000 clones, with roughly 69% observed a single time. Input material: peripheral blood. The V and J genes are TRBV10-3 and TRBJ2-5, with D possibly TRBD1 on 7 matching bases. This receptor was taken from a man older than 75 with acute or convalescent COVID-19. CDR3 residues: CAISEFNRGGTETQYF. DNA for the CDR3: TGTGCCATCAGTGAGTTTAACAGGGGAGGTACGGAGACCCAGTACTTC.